The subject of this entry is one TCR beta chain. Its specific antigen is unknown. No clone much larger than this one lies a single base away; base qualities are absent. Another Seattle source contributed samples from volunteer blood donors who had recovered from COVID-19. The collaborating institutions used their own protocols to collect whole blood in K2EDTA tubes. For TCRbeta analysis, collaborators shipped samples in one of three forms: frozen whole blood, isolated PBMCs, or DNA extracted from either of those sample types. The sample belongs to a study of blood T cell repertoires in COVID-19 (dated by TCRdb to between 2020 and 2021). The study in broad terms: Collaborator samples came from the United States, Italy and Spain and covered acute and convalescent phases of COVID-19. Sample metadata almost always included a de-identified subject ID, COVID-19 status, age in years and sex. A freely available public database, intended as a resource for researchers studying the immune response to SARS-CoV-2, is where the repertoires were released. Subjects who had been exposed to COVID-19, were actively infected with it, or had recovered from it provided the deeply sampled blood TCRbeta repertoires that made up the dataset. Where available, HLA class I and class II types were taken from metadata supplied by the sample provider and were not determined by assay-based typing. Samples were obtained from the ongoing ImmuneRACE study (first 160 participants) and from about 1,300 subjects provided by 6 global collaborators. The prospective study material was composed of cDNA or gDNA derived from T cells, B-cell-depleted T cells, or PBMCs. What the work shows at the level of the full study, not this receptor alone: The amount of clinical and demographic metadata varied by source and participant and was provided uncurated.

V gives up 5 bases and J gives up 0 bases, and the segment between their germline ends measures 21 bases. Based on the germline V gene, the CDR1 and CDR2 sequences are SGHDT and YYEEEE. From the cysteine up to the phenylalanine, the CDR3 has a length of 19 residues. Only the CDR3 part of the read is kept: 57 bases, read in frame from the first base. TCRbeta CDR3 regions were amplified from genomic DNA using the immunoSEQ Assay, a bias-controlled multiplex PCR. From the authors' description of their analysis: Within the assay, amplification of reference gene primers was used to estimate how many nucleated cells each sample contained. Sequence reads were collapsed and filtered to measure the absolute abundance of every unique TCRbeta CDR3 rearrangement. For each sample, productive Simpson clonality was calculated as the square root of Simpson's diversity index across productive rearrangements. The immuneACCESS repertoire file appears here via TCRdb, limited to in-frame rearrangements. These files lack a portion of the clones; in checked studies, under half of the deficit traces to unresolved V genes, and the cause of the others is not known. V and J calls and clone size are copied from that table; D and trimming were computed from the DNA. Recorded for this sample are over 150,000 clones; roughly nine tenths of them occurred a single time. The top ten clonotypes cover roughly 2% of the sample.

Specimen: peripheral blood. Recombination linked TRBV5-6 to TRBJ1-6, and perhaps TRBD1 as D gene, on 6 matching bases. This clonotype originated in a man younger than 35 who had recovered from COVID-19. The nucleotides read TGTGCCAGCAGTCCCGGGACATCTAAAGTTAGCTCCTATAATTCACCCCTCCACTTT. This sequence encodes CASSPGTSKVSSYNSPLHF.